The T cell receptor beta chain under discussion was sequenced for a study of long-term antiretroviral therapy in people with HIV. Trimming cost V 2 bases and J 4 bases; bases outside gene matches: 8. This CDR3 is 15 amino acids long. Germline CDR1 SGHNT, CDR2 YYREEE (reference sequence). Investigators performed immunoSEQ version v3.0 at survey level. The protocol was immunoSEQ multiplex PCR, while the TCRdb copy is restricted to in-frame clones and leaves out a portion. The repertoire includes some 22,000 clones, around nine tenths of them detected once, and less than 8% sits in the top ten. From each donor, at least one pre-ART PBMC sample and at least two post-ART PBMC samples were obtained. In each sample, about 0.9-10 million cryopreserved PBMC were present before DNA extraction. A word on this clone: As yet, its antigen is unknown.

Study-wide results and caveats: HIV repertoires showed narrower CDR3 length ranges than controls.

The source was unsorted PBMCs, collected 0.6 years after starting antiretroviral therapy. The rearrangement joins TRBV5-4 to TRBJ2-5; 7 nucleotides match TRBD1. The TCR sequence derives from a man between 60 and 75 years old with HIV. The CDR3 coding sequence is TGTGCCAGCAGCTTTAAGCAGACAGGGTCAGAGACCCAGTACTTC. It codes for CASSFKQTGSETQYF.